This T cell receptor beta chain was documented in a study of cytomegalovirus exposure and HLA in healthy donors. A remark on this clone: Its target is unknown.

The study ran its PCR with 60 Vbeta and 13 Jbeta primers. Sequencing was performed with immunoSEQ multiplex PCR; in TCRdb, only in-frame clones are kept and a portion is missing. Listed are about 35,000 clones; 3.5% to 5% falls within the top ten. V was pared by 6 bases and J by 4 bases, with 16 bases between. CDR1 LNHDA and CDR2 SQIVND come from the germline V gene (reference sequence). The length of the CDR3 is 15 residues. General study findings and limits: Sequences of the TCR beta chain were said to predict the HLA-A and HLA-B alleles of most subjects accurately. Clonal expansion was found to be greater in HLA-associated TCR beta chains than in equally common others in a later analysis. A reported reduction in N-insertions relative to the 666-donor mean was seen in an Asian-associated ancestry cluster in a later analysis. In a later analysis, specific HLA alleles were associated with around 17,000 TCR beta sequences at a 0.05 false discovery rate.

This receptor was identified in a woman aged 40 to 55 in good health and CMV-seropositive. The material sequenced was PBMCs. V gene TRBV19 combines with J gene TRBJ2-1; TRBD1 might be the D (6 bases). CDR3 nucleotides: TGTGCCAGTAGCAGTTGGAACAGGGAATACAATGAGCAGTTCTTC. It encodes CASSSWNREYNEQFF.